The next 29 T cell receptor beta chains were all read from a single sample in a study of early T cells in non-severe SARS-CoV-2 infection. TCRdb re-called the 5' RACE reads with MiXCR, one entry per CDR3 protein. The sample includes roughly 35,000 distinct CDR3 sequences, 9% seen only once; the top ten take 13%. Specimen: whole blood. These TCRs come from an adult who was a healthcare worker with PCR-confirmed SARS-CoV-2 infection or an uninfected control (not recorded which).

In its sample, this clonotype was seen a few times. One base away lies a much larger clone, so this may be a sequencing read error. The chain employs TRBV6-2 or TRBV6-3 and TRBJ1-5; D gene uncertain. The CDR3 contains 12 residues. Trimming took off 6 bases at V and 0 bases at J, with 3 bases between the two ends. Germline values: CDR1 MNHEY, CDR2 SVGEGT. The CDR3: CASRRSNQPQHF. The CDR3 DNA follows: TGTGCCAGCAGACGTAGCAATCAGCCCCAGCATTTT.

This chain uses TRBV7-2 with TRBJ2-3, with D uncertain. The CDR3 is made up of 14 amino acids. V was trimmed by 5 bases and J by 2 bases, leaving 11 bases between them. CDR1 and CDR2 (germline): SGHTA, FQGNSA. The DNA for the CDR3 is TGTGCCAGCAGCCCCCACCGCGACACAGATACGCAGTATTTT. It is translated as CASSPHRDTDTQYF.

In its sample, this clonotype was seen many times. This chain uses TRBV19 with TRBJ1-5, with 7 nucleotides matching TRBD1. CDR1 is LNHDA, CDR2 SQIVND, per germline (reference sequence). There are 15 residues in the CDR3. Trimming cost V 6 bases and J 2 bases; bases outside gene matches: 7. CDR3 region: CASRVDRSRNQPQHF. The CDR3 coding sequence is TGTGCCAGTAGGGTGGACAGGAGTCGCAATCAGCCCCAGCATTTT.

This clonotype was seen a handful of times. Here the CDR3 reads CASSFGAGTEETQYF. The DNA of the CDR3 is TGTGCCAGCAGCTTTGGGGCGGGGACAGAAGAGACCCAGTACTTC. The rearrangement joins TRBV11-3 to TRBJ2-5; possibly TRBD1 for D (7 bases). This CDR3 contains 15 residues. Germline loops: CDR1 SGHNT, CDR2 YENEEA. V lost 3 bases and J lost 3, with 14 bases in between.

This clonotype showed up many times. The V gene is TRBV6-5, the J gene TRBJ1-3; D call uncertain. The V end lost 6 bases, the J end lost 0 bases, and 12 bases lay between the germline ends. From germline, CDR1 is MNHEY and CDR2 SVGAGI. The CDR3 covers 15 residues. As DNA, the CDR3 is TGTGCCAGCAGCTACAGCCCCAACTCTGGAAACACCATATATTTT. As protein: CASSYSPNSGNTIYF.

This clonotype came up many times. The V and J genes are TRBV3-1 and TRBJ1-2; the D gene is possibly TRBD1 (6 bases). The CDR3 runs to 18 residues. Trimming removed 1 base at V and 2 bases at J, with 20 bases between. Germline V gives CDR1 LGHDT, CDR2 YNNKEL (reference sequence). In nucleotides, the CDR3 is TGTGCCAGCAGCCAAGTTTATGGGGCTACAGGGTTCAACTATGGCTACACCTTC. It codes for CASSQVYGATGFNYGYTF.

Details on this clonotype: At one boundary the junction diverges from the germline segment, which might be a read error. J is TRBJ2-3 and V is TRBV6-6; 10 positions match TRBD2. CDR3 length equals 15 residues. Germline-derived CDR1 and CDR2 are MNHNY and SVGAGI (reference sequence). This CDR3 reads CVSRESSGGGDTQYF. The CDR3 DNA sequence: TGTGTCAGCCGCGAGTCTAGCGGGGGAGGGGATACGCAGTATTTT.

The J gene is TRBJ1-6, the V gene TRBV7-6; D possibly corresponds to TRBD1 (5 bases). The germline V gene has CDR1 SGHVS and CDR2 FNYEAQ. With 5 bases removed from V and 9 bases from J, the gap between germline ends came to 17 bases. The CDR3 sequence is 15 residues long. CDR3 DNA sequence: TGTGCCAGCAGCAAGGGGCAGGGCGGGGGTTCACCCCTCCACTTT. Residues: CASSKGQGGGSPLHF. The variable domain in full, with the rest retrieved from reference TRBV7-6 and TRBJ1-6, is GAGVSQSPRYKVTKRGQDVALRCDPISGHVSLYWYRQALGQGPEFLTYFNYEAQQDKSGLPNDRFSAERPEGSISTLTIQRTEQRDSAMYRCASSKGQGGGSPLHFGNGTRLTVT.

This clonotype was counted a few times. The rearrangement uses TRBV11-2 and TRBJ1-1; D may be TRBD1 (6 bases). CDR1 is SGHAT and CDR2 is FQNNGV in the germline V gene. The CDR3 loop spans 16 amino acids. V lost 0 bases and J lost 10, with 21 bases in between. The CDR3 loop reads CASSLDRSGGWEGAFF. CDR3 in DNA: TGTGCCAGCAGCTTAGATCGCTCGGGGGGCTGGGAAGGAGCTTTCTTT.

The chain uses TRBV4-1 and TRBJ1-2; maybe TRBD1 (6 bases). This CDR3 is 18 amino acids long. The V end was cut by 1 base, the J end by 3 bases, with 21 bases between. Looked up from germline, CDR1 is MGHRA and CDR2 is YSYEKL. The chain's CDR3 is CASSQGQTTGGFHYGYTF. In DNA, the CDR3 is TGCGCCAGCAGCCAAGGCCAGACGACAGGTGGATTTCACTATGGCTACACCTTC.

This clonotype was counted many times. The rearrangement uses TRBV6-5 and TRBJ2-7; tentatively, D is TRBD2 (6 bases). Germline V lookup: CDR1 MNHEY, CDR2 SVGAGI. The CDR3 sequence is 15 residues long. V was trimmed by 5 bases and J by 2 bases, leaving 16 bases between them. This CDR3 reads CASSISGTGTYEQYF. For the CDR3, the DNA is TGTGCCAGCAGTATCTCCGGGACTGGCACCTACGAGCAGTACTTC.

This clonotype was recorded at least ten times. The chain joins TRBV27 to TRBJ1-6; D is possibly TRBD1 (5 bases). Trimming took 2 bases from V and 7 from J, leaving 12 bases between them. Germline CDR1 reads MNHEY; CDR2 reads SMNVEV (reference sequence). The CDR3 runs 15 residues. The CDR3 loop is CASSLSRAGNSPLHF. For the CDR3, the DNA is TGTGCCAGCAGTTTAAGCAGGGCGGGGAATTCACCCCTCCACTTT.

There are a few counts of this clonotype. This chain joins TRBV7-2 and TRBJ1-5; D gene ambiguous. Germline lookup yields CDR1 SGHTA and CDR2 FQGNSA. The germline V and J ends were trimmed by 2 bases and 0 bases, with 8 bases remaining between them. The CDR3 length is 15 residues. CDR3: CASSLQAYSNQPQHF. CDR3 DNA: TGTGCCAGCAGCTTACAGGCTTATAGCAATCAGCCCCAGCATTTT. The full variable domain, completed using reference TRBV7-2 and TRBJ1-5, is GAGVSQSPSNKVTEKGKDVELRCDPISGHTALYWYRQSLGQGLEFLIYFQGNSAPDKSGLPSDRFSAERTGGSVSTLTIQRTQQEDSAVYLCASSLQAYSNQPQHFGDGTRLSIL.

This clonotype was picked up many times. The CDR3 sequence is CSVDPDAYTEAFF. The CDR3 nucleotides read TGCAGCGTTGACCCTGACGCTTACACTGAAGCTTTCTTT. The chain links TRBV29-1 to TRBJ1-1, with D uncertain. Germline V lookup: CDR1 SQVTM, CDR2 ANQGSEA. The CDR3 sequence is 13 residues long. The ends were cut back, 3 bases at V and 3 bases at J, with 11 bases in the middle.

The sample holds many counts of this clonotype. The CDR3 region is CASSPVAGALSPLHF. The CDR3 DNA reads as TGTGCCAGCTCACCAGTCGCGGGGGCTCTTTCACCCCTCCACTTT. This sequence joins TRBV18 and TRBJ1-6; D is perhaps TRBD1 (6 bases). Germline V gene data show CDR1 as KGHSH and CDR2 as LQKENI. The CDR3 runs to 15 residues. Trimming left V 2 bases short and J 9 bases short, with 14 bases between. The whole variable domain, filled in from reference TRBV18 and TRBJ1-6, reads NAGVMQNPRHLVRRRGQEARLRCSPMKGHSHVYWYRQLPEEGLKFMVYLQKENIIDESGMPKERFSAEFPKEGPSILRIQQVVRGDSAAYFCASSPVAGALSPLHFGNGTRLTVT.

This clonotype has only a few counts. The chain joins TRBV21-1 to TRBJ2-1. TRBV21-1 is described as a pseudogene. The CDR3 runs to 13 residues. The CDR3 sequence is CASKKASWSEQFF. Here the CDR3 DNA reads TGTGCCAGCAAGAAAGCCTCCTGGAGTGAGCAGTTCTTC.

This clonotype was seen a few times. The J gene is TRBJ2-5, the V gene TRBV2, with 9 bases identical to TRBD2. CDR1 SNHLY and CDR2 FYNNEI come from the germline V gene. The CDR3 extends over 13 amino acids. Trimming took 6 bases from V and 3 from J; bases not matched to a gene: 2. CDR3 residues: CASRASGEETQYF. The CDR3 DNA follows: TGTGCCAGCAGGGCTAGCGGGGAAGAGACCCAGTACTTC.

This clonotype has a count of ten or more. The gene calls are TRBV7-3 and TRBJ2-7, with TRBD2 matching 8 bases. V lost 5 bases and J lost 2; bases outside the gene matches: 5. This CDR3 contains 14 residues. The germline CDR1 and CDR2 sequences are SGHTA and FQGTGA. The CDR3 DNA sequence: TGTGCCAGCAGCCCGACTAGCGACACCTACGAGCAGTACTTC. It is translated as CASSPTSDTYEQYF.

This chain connects TRBV19 to TRBJ1-1; 8 bases map to TRBD1. The CDR3 is 15 amino acids. The ends lost 6 bases at V and 4 bases at J; junction bases unmatched: 10. Per the germline V gene, CDR1 is LNHDA and CDR2 is SQIVND (reference sequence). In DNA form, the CDR3 reads TGTGCCAGTAGACCTCCGGACAGGGACTCCACTGAAGCTTTCTTT. This sequence encodes CASRPPDRDSTEAFF. Full variable domain (remainder filled in from reference TRBV19 and TRBJ1-1): DGGITQSPKYLFRKEGQNVTLSCEQNLNHDAMYWYRQDPGQGLRLIYYSQIVNDFQKGDIAEGYSVSREKKESFPLTVTSAQKNPTAFYLCASRPPDRDSTEAFFGQGTRLTVV.

This chain links TRBV6-5 with TRBJ1-2; 8 nucleotides line up with TRBD1. Germline V CDR1 and CDR2: MNHEY, SVGAGI. The CDR3 length is 14 residues. J lost 2 bases, V lost 7 bases, and 6 bases had no gene match. CDR3 in amino acids: CASTGGRGNYGYTF. In nucleotides, the CDR3 is TGTGCCAGCACAGGGGGCAGGGGAAACTATGGCTACACCTTC.

This clonotype has ten or more counts. CDR3 loop: CASSSQGAGNTEAFF. DNA for the CDR3: TGCGCCAGCAGCAGTCAGGGGGCAGGGAACACTGAAGCTTTCTTT. V is TRBV5-1 and J is TRBJ1-1, with 8 bases matching TRBD1. Germline lookup yields CDR1 SGHRS and CDR2 YFSETQ. The junction had 6 bases not matched to a gene; V was cut back by 4 bases and J by 1 base. This CDR3 has 15 residues.

This clonotype was recorded many times. The rearrangement links TRBV29-1 to TRBJ2-5; 8 bases fit TRBD1. Germline V gene sequence: CDR1 SQVTM, CDR2 ANQGSEA. V gave up 6 bases and J gave up 5 bases; unmatched junction bases: 5. The CDR3 spans 12 residues. CDR3 amino acids: CSVDREMETQYF. CDR3 DNA sequence: TGCAGCGTGGACAGGGAGATGGAGACCCAGTACTTC. The variable domain in full, completed from reference TRBV29-1 and TRBJ2-5, reads SAVISQKPSRDICQRGTSLTIQCQVDSQVTMMFWYRQQPGQSLTLIATANQGSEATYESGFVIDKFPISRPNLTFSTLTVSNMSPEDSSIYLCSVDREMETQYFGPGTRLLVL.

The chain has TRBV11-1 and TRBJ2-1, with D perhaps matching TRBD1 (6 bases). CDR1 and CDR2 (germline): SGHAT, FQDESV (reference sequence). V was trimmed by 5 bases and J by 7 bases, leaving 21 bases between them. This CDR3 spans 16 amino acids. This CDR3 is CASSPAWGLKGNEQFF. The CDR3 DNA reads as TGTGCCAGCAGCCCAGCATGGGGGCTCAAGGGGAATGAGCAGTTCTTC.

Many counts were recorded for this clonotype. The chain joins TRBV6-5 to TRBJ1-2; D remains ambiguous. Between the trimmed V and J ends, which lost 5 bases and 0 bases, there was a span of 13 bases. The CDR3 runs 15 residues. In germline, CDR1 is MNHEY, CDR2 SVGAGI. As DNA, the CDR3 is TGTGCCAGCAGTAGTCTCGTGAGGGCTAACTATGGCTACACCTTC. Residues: CASSSLVRANYGYTF.

This clonotype was counted many times. The CDR3, as DNA: TGCAGCGTGAGGGGAAATAGCGCGGAGACCCAGTACTTC. Protein: CSVRGNSAETQYF. The gene calls are TRBV29-1 and TRBJ2-5; D tentatively reads TRBD1 or TRBD2 (5 bases each). V was pared by 6 bases and J by 5 bases, with 16 bases between. This CDR3 spans 13 amino acids. Germline values: CDR1 SQVTM, CDR2 ANQGSEA.

This clonotype showed up many times. The rearrangement links TRBV5-1 to TRBJ2-1; TRBD1 might be the D (6 bases). The length of the CDR3 is 16 residues. CDR1 and CDR2 from the germline V gene are SGHRS and YFSETQ. V was pared by 0 bases and J by 0 bases, with 10 bases between. The CDR3 reads CASSLGQASSYNEQFF. The CDR3 nucleotides are TGCGCCAGCAGCTTGGGACAGGCGAGCTCCTACAATGAGCAGTTCTTC.

The genes are TRBV7-2 and TRBJ2-1, with 11 bases that match TRBD2. This CDR3 comprises 21 residues. Trimming at V came to 4 bases and at J to 0 bases, leaving 17 bases not matched to a gene. Germline-derived CDR1 and CDR2 are SGHTA and FQGNSA. The CDR3: CASSYRWGTSGGGLSYNEQFF. In DNA form, the CDR3 reads TGTGCCAGCAGCTACCGCTGGGGGACTAGCGGAGGGGGCCTCTCCTACAATGAGCAGTTCTTC. The full variable domain, in which reference TRBV7-2 and TRBJ2-1 provide the parts outside the CDR3, is GAGVSQSPSNKVTEKGKDVELRCDPISGHTALYWYRQSLGQGLEFLIYFQGNSAPDKSGLPSDRFSAERTGGSVSTLTIQRTQQEDSAVYLCASSYRWGTSGGGLSYNEQFFGPGTRLTVL.

V gene TRBV5-1 combines with J gene TRBJ1-2; TRBD1 might be the D (6 bases). Germline lookup yields CDR1 SGHRS and CDR2 YFSETQ. Deletions cut 2 bases from V and 2 bases from J, with 10 bases between. The CDR3 has 14 amino acids. DNA for the CDR3: TGCGCCAGCAGCTTAGACAGGACAAACTATGGCTACACCTTC. Translation gives CASSLDRTNYGYTF.

V usage is TRBV5-6 and J usage is TRBJ1-1, with D perhaps TRBD1 (6 bases). Germline V lookup: CDR1 SGHDT, CDR2 YYEEEE. Trimming left V 7 bases short and J 2 bases short, with 18 bases between. The CDR3 consists of 15 residues. CDR3 in amino acids: CASLRDTWGNTEAFF. The CDR3 DNA is TGTGCCAGCTTGAGGGACACATGGGGCAACACTGAAGCTTTCTTT.